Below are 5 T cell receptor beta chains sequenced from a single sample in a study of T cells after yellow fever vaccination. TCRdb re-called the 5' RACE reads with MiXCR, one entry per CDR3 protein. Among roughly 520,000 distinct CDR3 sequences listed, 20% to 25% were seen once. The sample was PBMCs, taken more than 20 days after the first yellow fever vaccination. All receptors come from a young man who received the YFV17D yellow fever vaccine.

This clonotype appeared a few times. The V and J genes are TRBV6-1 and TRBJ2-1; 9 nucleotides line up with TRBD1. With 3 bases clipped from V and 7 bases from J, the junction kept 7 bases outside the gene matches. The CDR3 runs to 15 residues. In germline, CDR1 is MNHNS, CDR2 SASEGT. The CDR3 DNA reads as TGTGCCAGCAGTGACCCAGGGACAGGGAGGAATGAGCAGTTCTTC. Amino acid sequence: CASSDPGTGRNEQFF.

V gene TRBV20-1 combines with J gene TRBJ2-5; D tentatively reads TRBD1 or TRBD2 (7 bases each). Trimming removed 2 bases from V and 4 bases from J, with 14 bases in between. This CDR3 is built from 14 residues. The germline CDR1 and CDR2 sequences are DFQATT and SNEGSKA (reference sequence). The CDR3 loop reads CSARPPRGGETQYF. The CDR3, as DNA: TGCAGTGCTAGACCCCCCAGGGGGGGAGAGACCCAGTACTTC.

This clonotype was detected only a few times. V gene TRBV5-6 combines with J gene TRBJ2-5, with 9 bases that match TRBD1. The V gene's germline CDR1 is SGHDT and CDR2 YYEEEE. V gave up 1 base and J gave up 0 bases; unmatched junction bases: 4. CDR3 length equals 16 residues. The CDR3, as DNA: TGTGCCAGCAGCTTGCTTGGGACAGGGTACCAAGAGACCCAGTACTTC. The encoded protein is CASSLLGTGYQETQYF.

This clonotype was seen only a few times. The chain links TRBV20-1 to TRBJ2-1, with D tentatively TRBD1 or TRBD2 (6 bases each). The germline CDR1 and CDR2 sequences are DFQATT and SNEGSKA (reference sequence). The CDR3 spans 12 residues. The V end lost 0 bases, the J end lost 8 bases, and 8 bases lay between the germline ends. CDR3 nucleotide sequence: TGCAGTGCTAGAGAAGGGGGGCATGAGCAGTTCTTC. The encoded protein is CSAREGGHEQFF.

The CDR3 sequence is CASSQTVAVNQETQYF. Here the CDR3 DNA reads TGCGCCAGCAGCCAAACGGTAGCGGTTAACCAAGAGACCCAGTACTTC. The chain uses TRBV4-1 and TRBJ2-5; D perhaps matches TRBD2 (6 bases). CDR3 size: 16 residues. The germline CDR1 and CDR2 sequences are MGHRA and YSYEKL. The V gene lost 2 bases and the J gene lost 0 bases, with 13 bases spanning the gap.